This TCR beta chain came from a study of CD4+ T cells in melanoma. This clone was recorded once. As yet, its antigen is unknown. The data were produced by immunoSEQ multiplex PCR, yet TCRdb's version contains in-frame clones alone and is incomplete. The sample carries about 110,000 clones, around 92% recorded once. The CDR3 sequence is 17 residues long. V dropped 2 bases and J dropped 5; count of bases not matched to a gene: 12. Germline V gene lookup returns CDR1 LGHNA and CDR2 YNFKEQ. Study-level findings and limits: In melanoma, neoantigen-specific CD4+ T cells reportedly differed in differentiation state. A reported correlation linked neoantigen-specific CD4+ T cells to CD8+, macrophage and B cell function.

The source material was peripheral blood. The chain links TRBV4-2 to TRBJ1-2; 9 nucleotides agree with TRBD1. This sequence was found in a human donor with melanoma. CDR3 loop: CASSQHDLTGTGYGYTF. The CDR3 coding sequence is TGTGCCAGCAGCCAACACGATTTAACCGGGACAGGGTATGGCTACACCTTC.